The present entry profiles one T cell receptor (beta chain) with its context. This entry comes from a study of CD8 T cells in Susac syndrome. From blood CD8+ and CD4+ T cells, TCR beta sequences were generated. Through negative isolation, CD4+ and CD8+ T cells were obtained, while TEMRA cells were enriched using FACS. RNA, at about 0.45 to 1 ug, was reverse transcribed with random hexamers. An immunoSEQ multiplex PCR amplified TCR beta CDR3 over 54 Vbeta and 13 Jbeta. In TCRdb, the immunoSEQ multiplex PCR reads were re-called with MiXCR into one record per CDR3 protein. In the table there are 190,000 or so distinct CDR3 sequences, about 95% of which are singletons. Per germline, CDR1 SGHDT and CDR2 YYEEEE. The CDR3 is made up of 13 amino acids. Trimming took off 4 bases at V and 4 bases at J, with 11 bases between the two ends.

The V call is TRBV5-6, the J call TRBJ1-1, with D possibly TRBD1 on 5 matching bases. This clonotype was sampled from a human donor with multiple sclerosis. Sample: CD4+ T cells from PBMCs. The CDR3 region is CASSVGGVTEAFF. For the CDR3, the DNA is TGTGCCAGCAGCGTTGGGGGAGTCACTGAAGCTTTCTTT.